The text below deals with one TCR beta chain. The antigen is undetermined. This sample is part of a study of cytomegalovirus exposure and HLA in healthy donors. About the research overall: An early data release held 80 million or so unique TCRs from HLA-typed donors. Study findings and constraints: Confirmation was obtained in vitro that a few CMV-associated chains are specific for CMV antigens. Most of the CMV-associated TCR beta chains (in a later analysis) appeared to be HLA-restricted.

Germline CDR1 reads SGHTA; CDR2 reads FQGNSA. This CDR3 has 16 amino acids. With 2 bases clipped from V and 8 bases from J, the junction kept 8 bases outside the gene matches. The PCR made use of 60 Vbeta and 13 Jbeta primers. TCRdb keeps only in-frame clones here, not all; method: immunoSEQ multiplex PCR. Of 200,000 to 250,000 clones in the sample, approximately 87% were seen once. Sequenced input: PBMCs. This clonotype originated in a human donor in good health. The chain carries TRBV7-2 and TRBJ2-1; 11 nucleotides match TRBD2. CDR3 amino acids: CASSLWSTSGTDEQFF. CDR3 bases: TGTGCCAGCAGCTTATGGTCGACTAGCGGGACGGATGAGCAGTTCTTC.